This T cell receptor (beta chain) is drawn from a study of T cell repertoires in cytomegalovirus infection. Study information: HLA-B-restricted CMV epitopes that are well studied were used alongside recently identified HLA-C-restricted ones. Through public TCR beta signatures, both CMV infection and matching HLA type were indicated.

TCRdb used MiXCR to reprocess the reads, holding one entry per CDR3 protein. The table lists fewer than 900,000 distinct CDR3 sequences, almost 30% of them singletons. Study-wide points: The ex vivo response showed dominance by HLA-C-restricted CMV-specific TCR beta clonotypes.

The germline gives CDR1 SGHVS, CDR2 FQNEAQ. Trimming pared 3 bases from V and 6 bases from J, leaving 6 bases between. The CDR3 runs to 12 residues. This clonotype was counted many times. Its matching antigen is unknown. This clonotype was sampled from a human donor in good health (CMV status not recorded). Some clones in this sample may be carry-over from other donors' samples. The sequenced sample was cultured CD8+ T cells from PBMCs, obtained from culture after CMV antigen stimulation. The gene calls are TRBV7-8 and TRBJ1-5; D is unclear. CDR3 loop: CASSLESQPQHF. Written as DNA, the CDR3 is TGTGCCAGCAGCTTGGAGTCTCAGCCCCAGCATTTT.